Listed here are 28 T cell receptor beta chains from one sample, sequenced in a study of molecular identifiers for immune sequencing clone quantification. TCRdb reprocessed the PCR reads with MiXCR, giving one entry per CDR3 protein. The sample lists around 460,000 distinct CDR3 sequences, around 21% occurring once. Material: naive CD8+ T cells from blood, with Jurkat cell RNA spiked in. Subset: FACS-sorted CD8+CD4-CCR7+CD45RA+ naive T cells. These receptors originate from a human donor in good health. Some libraries in this study had Jurkat cell RNA spiked in.

With regard to this clonotype: One base away lies a much larger clone, so this may be a sequencing read error. The chain employs TRBV4-3 and TRBJ1-3, with TRBD1 matching 8 bases. CDR3 length: 18 residues. V dropped 4 bases and J dropped 0; count of bases not matched to a gene: 11. Germline V gene lookup returns CDR1 LGHNA and CDR2 YSLEER. The DNA for the CDR3 is TGCGCCAGCAGCCGAGAGGGGGGACAGGCCAACTCTGGAAACACCATATATTTT. Translation: CASSREGGQANSGNTIYF.

This clonotype was detected only a few times. The chain is built from TRBV30 and TRBJ1-2; TRBD1 agrees at 7 bases. The CDR3 contains 13 residues. Germline trimming cut 4 bases from V and 8 bases from J; bases unmatched to any gene: 10. Germline loops: CDR1 GTSNPN, CDR2 SVGIG (reference sequence). CDR3 sequence reads: CAWNTQGDEGYTF. The CDR3 coding sequence is TGTGCCTGGAATACGCAGGGGGATGAAGGCTACACCTTC.

The sample holds a few counts of this clonotype. The chain has TRBV2 and TRBJ1-2; 9 nucleotides line up with TRBD1. CDR3 length: 13 amino acids. Losses at the gene ends were 6 bases for V and 3 bases for J; bases not matched to a gene: 2. Looked up from germline, CDR1 is SNHLY and CDR2 is FYNNEI. The CDR3 loop reads CASRTGGDYGYTF. The CDR3 coding sequence is TGTGCCAGCAGGACAGGGGGGGACTATGGCTACACCTTC.

The J gene is TRBJ2-3, the V gene TRBV15; TRBD2 matches at 9 bases. This CDR3 region has 16 residues. V shed 2 bases and J 3 bases; nucleotides not matched to a gene: 6. Germline lookup yields CDR1 LNHNV and CDR2 YYDKDF (reference sequence). The CDR3: CATSRTQREDTDTQYF. The CDR3 bases are TGTGCCACCAGCAGAACGCAGCGGGAGGATACAGATACGCAGTATTTT.

On this clonotype itself: A much larger clone lies a single base off, so this may be a read error. V usage is TRBV7-8 and J usage is TRBJ2-1, with D tentatively TRBD2 (6 bases). Looked up from germline, CDR1 is SGHVS and CDR2 is FQNEAQ. With 4 bases removed from V and 0 bases from J, the gap between germline ends came to 22 bases. The CDR3 length is 19 residues. The CDR3 DNA reads TGTGCCAGCAGCTCATATAAAACAGAGACTAGGGGCTCCTACAATGAGCAGTTCTTC. Translating gives CASSSYKTETRGSYNEQFF.

This clonotype showed up many times. This chain connects TRBV20-1 to TRBJ1-3, with D possibly TRBD1 on 5 matching bases. The germline CDR1 and CDR2 sequences are DFQATT and SNEGSKA (reference sequence). The CDR3 extends over 16 amino acids. V gave up 0 bases and J gave up 2 bases, with 14 bases separating them. The chain's CDR3 is CSARDRTGLTGNTIYF. The CDR3 DNA reads as TGCAGTGCTAGAGATCGTACAGGCCTTACTGGAAACACCATATATTTT.

J is TRBJ1-1 and V is TRBV5-6, with D possibly being TRBD1 (5 bases). CDR1 and CDR2 (germline): SGHDT, YYEEEE. V gave up 0 bases and J gave up 5 bases, with 14 bases separating them. This CDR3 region has 15 residues. CDR3 region: CASSLAAGPGTEAFF. Here the CDR3 DNA reads TGTGCCAGCAGCTTGGCCGCGGGGCCGGGAACTGAAGCTTTCTTT.

The genes are TRBV7-9 and TRBJ2-1, with D hard to call. The V end was cut by 6 bases, the J end by 2 bases, with 11 bases between. The CDR3 spans 14 residues. Germline-derived CDR1 and CDR2 are SEHNR and FQNEAQ (reference sequence). The CDR3 sequence: CASRGTAAYNEQFF. The CDR3 region has the DNA TGTGCCAGCAGGGGAACTGCCGCCTACAATGAGCAGTTCTTC.

This clonotype was observed many times. V usage is TRBV29-1 and J usage is TRBJ2-1; 10 nucleotides agree with TRBD2. This CDR3 contains 15 residues. Germline CDR1 SQVTM, CDR2 ANQGSEA. V was clipped by 0 bases and J by 9 bases; unmatched bases: 8. The CDR3 sequence is CSVEDVASGGVEQFF. DNA for the CDR3: TGCAGCGTTGAAGATGTGGCTAGCGGGGGCGTTGAGCAGTTCTTC.

Only a few counts were recorded for this clonotype. This rearrangement joins TRBV6-5 to TRBJ2-7; TRBD2 aligns across 8 bases. The CDR3 loop spans 16 amino acids. Germline V lookup: CDR1 MNHEY, CDR2 SVGAGI. The V segment lost 6 bases and the J segment 6 bases; nucleotides outside the gene matches: 16. CDR3 nucleotides: TGTGCCAGCAGCCTTCCAGCCGGGGGGGGCTCCACCGAGCAGTACTTC. Protein product: CASSLPAGGGSTEQYF.

This clonotype was seen only a few times. The gene calls are TRBV2 and TRBJ1-1, with TRBD1 matching over 10 bases. This CDR3 contains 13 residues. Germline-derived CDR1 and CDR2 are SNHLY and FYNNEI. The trim removed 10 bases at V and 2 bases at J, leaving 4 bases unmatched. Written as DNA, the CDR3 is TGTGCCAATGGACAGGGGGGAAACACTGAAGCTTTCTTT. Its translation is CANGQGGNTEAFF.

The gene calls are TRBV19 and TRBJ2-7, with 10 bases aligning to TRBD1. The V segment lost 1 base and the J segment 2 bases; nucleotides outside the gene matches: 2. Germline values: CDR1 LNHDA, CDR2 SQIVND (reference sequence). The CDR3 sequence is 15 residues long. DNA of the CDR3: TGTGCCAGTAGTATAGGGGGACAGGGGACCTACGAGCAGTACTTC. This encodes CASSIGGQGTYEQYF.

The chain carries TRBV7-9 and TRBJ2-1; D is unclear. The V end lost 5 bases, the J end lost 5 bases, and 13 bases lay between the germline ends. This CDR3 has 14 amino acids. Germline V CDR1 and CDR2: SEHNR, FQNEAQ (reference sequence). The DNA for the CDR3 is TGTGCCAGCAGCATCCCTTTGGAAGACAATGAGCAGTTCTTC. It encodes CASSIPLEDNEQFF.

This clonotype occurred a few times. The rearrangement joins TRBV10-1 to TRBJ2-2; possible D gene TRBD1, 6 bases. The CDR3 has 15 residues. V was trimmed by 2 bases and J by 2 bases, leaving 9 bases between them. Germline CDR1 and CDR2: WNHNN and SYGVQD (reference sequence). As DNA, the CDR3 is TGCGCCAGCAGTGAGGGACAGAAAAACACCGGGGAGCTGTTTTTT. Translating it yields CASSEGQKNTGELFF.

This clonotype was seen many times. The J gene is TRBJ2-5, the V gene TRBV14; D remains unclear. With 0 bases removed from V and 4 bases from J, the gap between germline ends came to 6 bases. Germline V gene data show CDR1 as SGHDN and CDR2 as FVKESK. The CDR3 contains 13 residues. Here the CDR3 DNA reads TGTGCCAGCAGCCAAGATATAGTAGAGACCCAGTACTTC. Translating it yields CASSQDIVETQYF.

As regards this clonotype: Since a much larger clone is just one base distant, this may be a read error. Because it lacks the conserved phenylalanine or tryptophan at the end, this CDR3 is likely a read error. The genes are TRBV19 and TRBJ2-7; D is undetermined. CDR1 is LNHDA and CDR2 is SQIVND in the germline V gene (reference sequence). V shed 2 bases and J shed 3 bases, with 8 bases lying between them. The CDR3 runs 13 residues. In nucleotides, the CDR3 is TGTGCCAGTAGTATATCCCCCGACTACGAGCAGTACTCC. Translating it yields CASSISPDYEQYS.

With regard to this clonotype: A read error may be the cause here, since a much bigger clone is one base away. The V and J genes are TRBV7-9 and TRBJ1-3, with D perhaps matching TRBD1 (5 bases). The CDR3 has 15 residues. The germline CDR1 and CDR2 sequences are SEHNR and FQNEAQ (reference sequence). CDR3 coding DNA: TGTGCCAGCAGCATACAGGTTCCGTTCGGAAACACCATACATTTT. Amino acids: CASSIQVPFGNTIHF. The full variable domain, in which reference TRBV7-9 and TRBJ1-3 provide the parts outside the CDR3, is DTGVSQNPRHKITKRGQNVTFRCDPISEHNRLYWYRQTLGQGPEFLTYFQNEAQLEKSRLLSDRFSAERPKGSFSTLEIQRTEQGDSAMYLCASSIQVPFGNTIHFGEGSWLTVV.

This clonotype was found a few times. V gene TRBV6-2 or TRBV6-3 combines with J gene TRBJ1-6, with D maybe TRBD1 (6 bases). This CDR3 has 18 amino acids. Trimming took 2 bases from V and 8 from J, leaving 22 bases between them. Germline V gene sequence: CDR1 MNHEY, CDR2 SVGEGT. For the CDR3, the DNA is TGTGCCAGCAGTTACGGGGGGCGCGTTCAAGACCGCCATTCACCCCTCCACTTT. It specifies CASSYGGRVQDRHSPLHF.

This clonotype was seen just once. A single base separates this from a much larger clone, so it may be a read error. The chain uses TRBV7-9 and TRBJ2-7; D is perhaps TRBD2 (5 bases). The CDR3 has 15 residues. Germline-derived CDR1 and CDR2 are SEHNR and FQNEAQ (reference sequence). CDR3 residues: CASSSLAREPYEQHF. DNA of the CDR3: TGTGCCAGCAGTTCCCTCGCCCGGGAACCCTACGAGCAGCACTTC.

This clonotype was detected many times. The chain recombines TRBV12-3 or TRBV12-4 with TRBJ2-4; 11 bases match TRBD1. Germline trimming cut 5 bases from V and 0 bases from J; bases unmatched to any gene: 9. This CDR3 has 18 residues. The CDR3 spells CASSPGTGGLLAKNIQYF. The CDR3 bases are TGTGCCAGCAGTCCCGGGACAGGGGGTCTTTTAGCCAAAAACATTCAGTACTTC.

This clonotype has only a few counts. The J gene is TRBJ2-1, the V gene TRBV20-1; D gene unclear. The germline CDR1 and CDR2 sequences are DFQATT and SNEGSKA (reference sequence). The V end was cut by 1 base, the J end by 1 base, with 17 bases between. The CDR3 consists of 17 residues. The CDR3, as DNA: TGCAGTGCTAGAGTGTTACCAGGTCAAGTTTCCTACAATGAGCAGTTCTTC. It encodes CSARVLPGQVSYNEQFF.

The V and J genes are TRBV12-3 or TRBV12-4 and TRBJ2-5, with TRBD1 as a possible D gene (7 bases). V lost 5 bases, J lost 2 bases, and 12 bases lay in between. This CDR3 spans 14 amino acids. This CDR3 is CASSRDSGQETQYF. CDR3 DNA: TGTGCCAGCAGTAGGGACAGCGGGCAAGAGACCCAGTACTTC.

CDR3 amino acids: CASSYAGAGNYEQYF. DNA of the CDR3: TGTGCCAGCAGCTACGCCGGGGCGGGGAACTACGAGCAGTACTTC. The rearrangement joins TRBV3-1 to TRBJ2-7; possible D gene TRBD2, 6 bases. Per germline, CDR1 LGHDT and CDR2 YNNKEL (reference sequence). CDR3 length: 15 amino acids. Trimming removed 5 bases at V and 3 bases at J, with 17 bases between.

Many counts were recorded for this clonotype. The chain links TRBV20-1 to TRBJ2-3; 8 bases agree with TRBD1. Germline V gene sequence: CDR1 DFQATT, CDR2 SNEGSKA (reference sequence). The trim removed 6 bases at V and 3 bases at J, leaving 11 bases unmatched. The CDR3 contains 15 residues. CDR3 protein: CSARRMDRATDTQYF. DNA for the CDR3: TGCAGTGCCAGAAGGATGGACAGGGCAACAGATACGCAGTATTTT.

As for this clonotype: A single base separates this from a much larger clone, so it may be a read error. The chain employs TRBV12-3 or TRBV12-4 and TRBJ1-5; a possible D gene is TRBD1 (6 bases). This CDR3 is 14 amino acids long. V lost 10 bases to trimming and J lost 4 bases, with 17 bases between them. CDR3 in DNA: TGTGCCACAAACTCAGAGGGGGGAAATCAGCCCCAGCATTTT. This encodes CATNSEGGNQPQHF.

This clonotype was observed a few times. The chain couples TRBV20-1 to TRBJ1-6; 9 bases agree with TRBD1. There are 17 residues in the CDR3. The ends lost 0 bases at V and 6 bases at J; junction bases unmatched: 9. From germline, CDR1 is DFQATT and CDR2 SNEGSKA (reference sequence). In DNA form, the CDR3 reads TGCAGTGCTAGAGATAAGGGACAGGGATCATTTAATTCACCCCTCCACTTT. The encoded protein is CSARDKGQGSFNSPLHF.

To note about this clonotype: A single base separates this from a much larger clone, so it may be a read error. This chain connects TRBV28 to TRBJ2-5; D is ambiguous. The CDR3 loop spans 13 amino acids. Per germline, CDR1 MDHEN and CDR2 SYDVKM. The DNA for the CDR3 is TGTGCCAGCGGTTTAGACTACCAAGAGACCCAGTACTTC. Encoded protein: CASGLDYQETQYF.

This chain connects TRBV7-2 to TRBJ2-1; 12 bases line up with TRBD1. This CDR3 has 16 amino acids. Trimming took 1 base from V and 7 from J; bases not matched to a gene: 5. Germline V CDR1 and CDR2: SGHTA, FQGNSA. The CDR3: CASSLGWDRGRNEQFF. The CDR3, as DNA: TGTGCCAGCAGCTTAGGATGGGACAGGGGGCGTAATGAGCAGTTCTTC. The variable domain in full, with the rest retrieved from reference TRBV7-2 and TRBJ2-1, is GAGVSQSPSNKVTEKGKDVELRCDPISGHTALYWYRQSLGQGLEFLIYFQGNSAPDKSGLPSDRFSAERTGGSVSTLTIQRTQQEDSAVYLCASSLGWDRGRNEQFFGPGTRLTVL.